The 14 T cell receptor beta chains listed next were all sequenced from one sample in a study of blood T cell repertoires in COVID-19. The protocol was immunoSEQ multiplex PCR, while the TCRdb copy is restricted to in-frame clones and leaves out a portion. The table lists around 390,000 clones, roughly 89% of them singletons. Sequenced material: PBMCs or T cells enriched from blood (not recorded which). The receptors derive from a woman aged 45-65 years who had recovered from COVID-19.

This clone was found a few times. The chain uses TRBV28 and TRBJ2-5; D might be TRBD2 (6 bases). V lost 1 base to trimming and J lost 5 bases, with 11 bases between them. Looked up from germline, CDR1 is MDHEN and CDR2 is SYDVKM. This CDR3 region has 14 residues. CDR3 protein: CASSLYGGLETQYF. CDR3 DNA: TGTGCCAGCAGTTTATATGGGGGACTGGAGACCCAGTACTTC. Complete variable domain (other parts from reference TRBV28 and TRBJ2-5): DVKVTQSSRYLVKRTGEKVFLECVQDMDHENMFWYRQDPGLGLRLIYFSYDVKMKEKGDIPEGYSVSREKKERFSLILESASTNQTSMYLCASSLYGGLETQYFGPGTRLLVL.

J is TRBJ1-1 and V is TRBV25-1; possibly TRBD1 for D (5 bases). The CDR3 is made up of 13 amino acids. Germline V gives CDR1 MGHDK, CDR2 SYGVNS. V was trimmed by 1 base and J by 11 bases, leaving 14 bases between them. As DNA, the CDR3 is TGTGCCAGCAGTGAATTAAGGGGTGGACGTGCTTTCTTT. Residues: CASSELRGGRAFF.

This clone has a single count. The genes are TRBV5-1 and TRBJ2-1; 12 bases line up with TRBD2. Germline CDR1 SGHRS, CDR2 YFSETQ. The length of the CDR3 is 17 residues. The V segment lost 6 bases and the J segment 4 bases; nucleotides outside the gene matches: 11. CDR3 residues: CASTLSETSGGYNEQFF. Written as DNA, the CDR3 is TGCGCCAGCACCCTATCCGAGACTAGCGGGGGTTACAATGAGCAGTTCTTC.

The rearrangement uses TRBV30 and TRBJ2-7; 7 bases map to TRBD1. The V gene's germline CDR1 is GTSNPN and CDR2 SVGIG (reference sequence). Trimming at V came to 5 bases and at J to 0 bases, leaving 4 bases not matched to a gene. CDR3 size: 13 residues. CDR3 residues: CAWGDSSSYEQYF. As DNA, the CDR3 is TGTGCCTGGGGGGACAGCAGCTCCTACGAGCAGTACTTC.

This clone was observed once. V gene TRBV7-2 combines with J gene TRBJ2-5; possibly TRBD1 for D (6 bases). Germline CDR1 SGHTA, CDR2 FQGNSA. CDR3 length: 15 residues. The V and J ends lost 3 bases and 3 bases respectively, with 14 bases between them. The CDR3 DNA is TGTGCCAGCAGCTTTGGGACACGAGGGGAAGAGACCCAGTACTTC. Protein sequence: CASSFGTRGEETQYF.

This chain connects TRBV21-1 to TRBJ1-2; the D call of TRBD1 is as the table states it, not checked on the DNA. TRBV21-1 is a documented pseudogene. The CDR3 sequence is 17 residues long. CDR3 sequence (DNA): TGTGCCACTAATTTGGTGAAGTGGCAGGGTATATGGTATGGCTACACCTTC. Its protein is CATNLVKWQGIWYGYTF.

A single count supports this clone. This chain links TRBV6-5 with TRBJ1-1, with no clear D. The CDR3 has 11 amino acids. The germline V gene has CDR1 MNHEY and CDR2 SVGAGI. With 6 bases removed from V and 8 bases from J, the gap between germline ends came to 10 bases. The CDR3 region is CASRSPGEAFF. CDR3 bases: TGTGCCAGCAGATCTCCGGGAGAAGCTTTCTTT.

The chain links TRBV11-2 to TRBJ2-7, with 10 bases that match TRBD2. The V gene end was trimmed by 4 bases and the J gene end by 6 bases; junction bases not matched to a gene: 9. Germline V gene sequence: CDR1 SGHAT, CDR2 FQNNGV. This CDR3 contains 15 residues. CDR3 bases: TGTGCCAGCAGCTCGACACTAGCGGGGAATGCCGAGCAGTACTTC. It specifies CASSSTLAGNAEQYF.

The J gene is TRBJ1-1, the V gene TRBV24-1; possible D gene TRBD1, 5 bases. The germline V and J ends were trimmed by 1 base and 0 bases, with 11 bases remaining between them. The CDR3 has 16 residues. CDR1 and CDR2 from the germline V gene are KGHDR and SFDVKD. The CDR3 here is CATSDFGTGVNTEAFF. The DNA for the CDR3 is TGTGCCACCAGTGATTTTGGTACGGGGGTGAACACTGAAGCTTTCTTT.

The V gene is TRBV7-8, the J gene TRBJ1-6; 10 bases fit TRBD1. Per germline, CDR1 SGHVS and CDR2 FQNEAQ. J was trimmed by 7 bases and V by 4 bases; bases with no gene match: 1. CDR3 length: 14 amino acids. Here the CDR3 reads CASSWDRGNSPLHF. The CDR3 nucleotides read TGTGCCAGCAGCTGGGACAGGGGAAATTCACCCCTCCACTTT.

The rearrangement links TRBV6-5 to TRBJ1-1, with D perhaps matching TRBD1 (5 bases). V lost 8 bases, J lost 3 bases, and 10 bases lay in between. Germline V gene sequence: CDR1 MNHEY, CDR2 SVGAGI. This CDR3 region has 12 residues. The CDR3 protein is CASRGRYTEAFF. The CDR3 DNA sequence: TGTGCCAGCCGGGGGAGGTACACTGAAGCTTTCTTT.

This sequence joins TRBV30 and TRBJ1-1; maybe TRBD1 (5 bases). The CDR3 runs 12 residues. Germline loops: CDR1 GTSNPN, CDR2 SVGIG (reference sequence). The ends were cut back, 0 bases at V and 8 bases at J, with 10 bases in the middle. CDR3 protein: CAWSVGGLEAFF. CDR3 bases: TGTGCCTGGAGTGTCGGGGGACTCGAAGCTTTCTTT. Combining the CDR3 with reference TRBV30 and TRBJ1-1 gives the whole variable domain SQTIHQWPATLVQPVGSPLSLECTVEGTSNPNLYWYRQAAGRGLQLLFYSVGIGQISSEVPQNLSASRPQDRQFILSSKKLLLSDSGFYLCAWSVGGLEAFFGQGTRLTVV.

The chain employs TRBV10-3 and TRBJ1-1, with 7 bases matching TRBD1. This CDR3 comprises 13 residues. Trimming cost V 9 bases and J 8 bases; bases outside gene matches: 12. Germline loops: CDR1 ENHRY, CDR2 SYGVKD. This CDR3 reads CAIKGGQQQEAFF. CDR3 sequence (DNA): TGTGCCATTAAGGGGGGACAGCAACAAGAAGCTTTCTTT.

In this sample, this clone turned up a few times. The gene calls are TRBV2 and TRBJ2-5, with 9 bases aligning to TRBD1. V shed 3 bases, J shed 2 bases, and the junction held 1 base outside the gene matches. Germline V gene data show CDR1 as SNHLY and CDR2 as FYNNEI. This CDR3 is 14 amino acids long. The CDR3 protein is CASSDGQGQETQYF. As DNA, the CDR3 is TGTGCCAGCAGTGATGGACAGGGGCAAGAGACCCAGTACTTC.